The entry below describes one T cell receptor (beta chain). The CDR3 has 16 residues. The junction had 10 bases not matched to a gene; V was cut back by 1 base and J by 7 bases. Germline V gene sequence: CDR1 LGHNA, CDR2 YSLEER. This table comes from immunoSEQ multiplex PCR, and its TCRdb copy is limited to in-frame clones, with some not included. The profile shows under 70,000 clones, 84% of them singletons. The data originate from a study of OX40 agonist ivuxolimab in advanced cancers. This chain uses TRBV4-3 with TRBJ1-2, with 9 bases aligning to TRBD1. This specimen was CD4+ or CD8+ T cells sorted from blood, taken in a trial of the OX40 agonist ivuxolimab. The sequence derives from an adult with an advanced solid tumor such as melanoma, head and neck, liver or kidney cancer. The CDR3 sequence: CASSQVYRDRDPGYTF. CDR3 in DNA: TGCGCCAGCAGCCAAGTCTATAGGGACAGGGATCCTGGCTACACCTTC.